This T cell receptor (beta chain) was found in a study of metastatic and nonmetastatic thyroid tumors. Across the study: Repertoire data that came from the blood and tumor or nodule tissue of malignant and benign thyroid patients were compared.

Original methodology: Clinicopathological groups differed in CDR3, with these differences serving to build a distant-metastasis classifier for papillary thyroid cancer. TCRdb ran MiXCR on the PCR reads. The V and J calls were determined by TCRdb, not by the authors. Counted here are 20,000 to 25,000 clones, roughly 22% occurring once; the ten biggest clones make up around 4.4%. As for this clone: It may be a read error: a sequence one base away is much more abundant.

There are 13 residues in the CDR3. Germline CDR1 and CDR2: SGHRS and YFSETQ. Trimming shortened V by 0 bases and J by 9 bases, and 10 bases separated the two germline ends. Until they underwent thyroid surgery, no patient had received any treatment. The sample consisted of adjacent normal tissue. This receptor was obtained from a female donor with papillary thyroid cancer or a benign thyroid nodule (not recorded which). Some clones in this sample may be carry-over from other donors' samples. The rearrangement links TRBV5-1 to TRBJ2-1; D not resolved. Here the CDR3 reads CASSLVPVREQFF. The CDR3 DNA reads TGCGCCAGCAGCTTGGTCCCCGTACGTGAGCAGTTCTTC.